This entry lists 20 T cell receptor beta chains sequenced from one sample in a study of CD8+ T cells in alopecia areata. Treatment: oral pan-JAK inhibitor, 5-10 mg twice daily. Following extraction, RNA underwent reverse transcription to cDNA, which served as the sequencing template. The repertoire was sequenced with immunoSEQ multiplex PCR; TCRdb's copy has only in-frame clones and lacks some. The sample shows about 260,000 clones, about three fifths of them seen only once. Sample: CD4+ T cells sorted from blood, taken around week 54, from a patient treated with tofacitinib. Every receptor here comes from a human donor with alopecia areata.

The chain combines TRBV29-1 with TRBJ1-2; 7 bases are shared with TRBD1. The length of the CDR3 is 13 residues. Germline V gene sequence: CDR1 SQVTM, CDR2 ANQGSEA. V dropped 4 bases and J dropped 4; count of bases not matched to a gene: 6. CDR3 sequence reads: CSVGETGSYGYTF. The DNA for the CDR3 is TGCAGCGTTGGAGAGACAGGGAGCTATGGCTACACCTTC. Using reference TRBV29-1 and TRBJ1-2 for the parts outside the CDR3, the full variable domain is SAVISQKPSRDICQRGTSLTIQCQVDSQVTMMFWYRQQPGQSLTLIATANQGSEATYESGFVIDKFPISRPNLTFSTLTVSNMSPEDSSIYLCSVGETGSYGYTFGSGTRLTVV.

The chain combines TRBV27 with TRBJ2-6, with 9 positions matching TRBD1. The germline CDR1 and CDR2 sequences are MNHEY and SMNVEV (reference sequence). Unmatched junction bases numbered 5, after V lost 2 bases and J lost 0 bases. The CDR3 length is 18 residues. CDR3 protein: CASSLTGGASSGANVLTF. The CDR3 nucleotides read TGTGCCAGCAGTTTAACAGGGGGCGCTTCCTCTGGGGCCAACGTCCTGACTTTC. The full variable domain, its missing parts supplied by reference TRBV27 and TRBJ2-6, is EAQVTQNPRYLITVTGKKLTVTCSQNMNHEYMSWYRQDPGLGLRQIYYSMNVEVTDKGDVPEGYKVSRKEKRNFPLILESPSPNQTSLYFCASSLTGGASSGANVLTFGAGSRLTVL.

The V call is TRBV6-6, the J call TRBJ1-2; D uncertain. This CDR3 region has 12 residues. The V gene lost 9 bases and the J gene lost 3 bases, with 11 bases spanning the gap. Germline CDR1 and CDR2: MNHNY and SVGAGI (reference sequence). CDR3 coding DNA: TGTGCCAGTCAACGGGGAGACTATGGCTACACCTTC. Protein product: CASQRGDYGYTF.

The chain joins TRBV30 to TRBJ1-2; D is unclear. V shed 1 base and J shed 4 bases, with 13 bases lying between them. CDR1 is GTSNPN and CDR2 is SVGIG in the germline V gene (reference sequence). CDR3 size: 14 residues. The CDR3 region has the DNA TGTGCCTGGAGTGATAGGGCCTCGGGCTATGGCTACACCTTC. This sequence encodes CAWSDRASGYGYTF.

The chain couples TRBV5-4 to TRBJ2-7; 9 positions match TRBD2. CDR3 length: 15 residues. With 7 bases clipped from V and 2 bases from J, the junction kept 10 bases outside the gene matches. The V gene's germline CDR1 is SGHNT and CDR2 YYREEE (reference sequence). CDR3 amino acids: CASSKGRGGTYEQYF. The CDR3, as DNA: TGTGCCAGCTCAAAGGGGCGGGGGGGCACCTACGAGCAGTACTTC.

This chain joins TRBV7-2 and TRBJ1-1; D unresolved. The CDR3 is made up of 12 amino acids. The V and J ends lost 3 bases and 0 bases respectively, with 2 bases between them. Germline V lookup: CDR1 SGHTA, CDR2 FQGNSA. The CDR3: CASSFLNTEAFF. The CDR3 nucleotides read TGTGCCAGCAGCTTTCTGAACACTGAAGCTTTCTTT.

There are a few counts of this clone. The chain has TRBV15 and TRBJ2-3; no clear D. The CDR3 consists of 11 residues. Trimming shortened V by 1 base and J by 4 bases, and 0 bases separated the two germline ends. In germline, CDR1 is LNHNV, CDR2 YYDKDF (reference sequence). This CDR3 reads CATSRADTQYF. CDR3 bases: TGTGCCACCAGCAGAGCAGATACGCAGTATTTT. Complete variable domain (other parts from reference TRBV15 and TRBJ2-3): DAMVIQNPRYQVTQFGKPVTLSCSQTLNHNVMYWYQQKSSQAPKLLFHYYDKDFNNEADTPDNFQSRRPNTSFCFLDIRSPGLGDTAMYLCATSRADTQYFGPGTRLTVL.

The chain is built from TRBV6-6 and TRBJ2-1; TRBD1 matches at 8 bases. There are 15 residues in the CDR3. V shed 6 bases, J shed 2 bases, and the junction held 6 bases outside the gene matches. The germline gives CDR1 MNHNY, CDR2 SVGAGI (reference sequence). The CDR3 DNA reads as TGTGCCAGCAGCCCAGACAGGGGAACCTACAATGAGCAGTTCTTC. It specifies CASSPDRGTYNEQFF.

This clone was seen more than once but under ten times. V is TRBV7-3 and J is TRBJ2-1; the D gene could be TRBD1 or TRBD2 (5 bases each). From germline, CDR1 is SGHTA and CDR2 FQGTGA. Trimming stripped 2 bases from V and 10 bases from J, with 9 bases between. The length of the CDR3 is 12 residues. The CDR3 nucleotides read TGTGCCAGCAGCTTAGAGGGGCGGGAGCAGTTCTTC. Its protein product is CASSLEGREQFF.

Regarding this clone: This sample also contains other DNA sequences that code for the same CDR3. The chain joins TRBV30 to TRBJ1-3; unclear D gene. Germline V gene lookup returns CDR1 GTSNPN and CDR2 SVGIG (reference sequence). This CDR3 is built from 12 residues. The germline V and J ends were trimmed by 0 bases and 3 bases, with 3 bases remaining between them. In DNA form, the CDR3 reads TGTGCCTGGAGTGTACTTGGAAACACCATATATTTT. Encoded protein: CAWSVLGNTIYF.

The CDR3 nucleotides read TGTGCCAGCAGTCAAAGGGGGACCCACGAGCAGTACTTC. As protein: CASSQRGTHEQYF. This rearrangement joins TRBV6-5 to TRBJ2-7; D is perhaps TRBD1 (6 bases). The CDR3 is 13 residues long. Per the germline V gene, CDR1 is MNHEY and CDR2 is SVGAGI. V shed 5 bases and J shed 5 bases, with 13 bases lying between them.

The sample holds one count of this clone. The J gene is TRBJ1-2, the V gene TRBV7-9; 7 nucleotides align to TRBD1. The J segment lost 7 bases and the V segment lost 6 bases, leaving 8 bases of the junction unmatched. The CDR3 runs 13 residues. In germline, CDR1 is SEHNR, CDR2 FQNEAQ (reference sequence). The CDR3 here is CASSWGQRGGYTF. As DNA, the CDR3 is TGTGCCAGCAGTTGGGGACAGAGGGGTGGCTACACCTTC.

In its sample, this clone was seen a few times. The rearrangement uses TRBV9 and TRBJ2-1; 8 positions agree with TRBD2. The CDR3 contains 14 residues. Germline CDR1 is SGDLS and CDR2 is YYNGEE. V lost 2 bases, J lost 7 bases, and 5 bases stayed unmatched. The CDR3 reads CASSVAGGMNEQFF. CDR3 nucleotide sequence: TGTGCCAGCAGCGTCGCGGGGGGTATGAATGAGCAGTTCTTC. The entire variable domain, with the rest obtained from reference TRBV9 and TRBJ2-1, is as follows: DSGVTQTPKHLITATGQRVTLRCSPRSGDLSVYWYQQSLDQGLQFLIQYYNGEERAKGNILERFSAQQFPDLHSELNLSSLELGDSALYFCASSVAGGMNEQFFGPGTRLTVL.

The chain joins TRBV7-2 to TRBJ2-7; 9 positions match TRBD1. Germline CDR1 is SGHTA and CDR2 is FQGNSA. The J segment lost 6 bases and the V segment lost 1 base, leaving 7 bases of the junction unmatched. This CDR3 has 15 residues. CDR3 coding DNA: TGTGCCAGCAGCTTAGTCGGGACAGGGTTAGGCGAGCAGTACTTC. Translated: CASSLVGTGLGEQYF.

The rearrangement links TRBV27 to TRBJ1-1; D perhaps matches TRBD1 (5 bases). This CDR3 region has 11 residues. V was cut by 5 bases and J by 10 bases, with 11 bases left in between. Germline CDR1 MNHEY, CDR2 SMNVEV (reference sequence). The CDR3 region has the DNA TGTGCCAGCAGTGCAACAGGAAGAGCTTTCTTT. It codes for CASSATGRAFF.

The chain carries TRBV25-1 and TRBJ1-6; D not resolved. Trimming left V 2 bases short and J 7 bases short, with 6 bases between. The germline V gene has CDR1 MGHDK and CDR2 SYGVNS. The CDR3 loop spans 13 amino acids. Here the CDR3 reads CASSEISNSPLHF. In DNA, the CDR3 is TGTGCCAGCAGTGAAATCAGCAATTCACCCCTCCACTTT.

This clone was observed a single time. The rearrangement joins TRBV5-1 to TRBJ1-2; D is uncertain. V lost 1 base and J 1 base, leaving 8 bases between the germline ends. In germline, CDR1 is SGHRS, CDR2 YFSETQ. The CDR3 runs to 14 residues. The CDR3 DNA sequence: TGCGCCAGCAGCTTGACTACCGGTAACTATGGCTACACCTTC. Translating gives CASSLTTGNYGYTF.

V is TRBV9 and J is TRBJ1-2; D not certain. Trimming left V 0 bases short and J 4 bases short, with 10 bases between. CDR1 is SGDLS, CDR2 YYNGEE, per germline. The CDR3 extends over 14 amino acids. CDR3 residues: CASSVAGLGYGYTF. The CDR3 region has the DNA TGTGCCAGCAGCGTAGCTGGGTTGGGCTATGGCTACACCTTC.

The chain is built from TRBV10-2 and TRBJ1-2; 7 positions agree with TRBD1. The CDR3 runs to 12 residues. Germline CDR1 is WSHSY and CDR2 is SAAADI. J lost 4 bases, V lost 6 bases, and 2 bases had no gene match. The CDR3 spells CASRQGSYGYTF. The CDR3 DNA sequence: TGCGCCAGCAGACAGGGGAGCTATGGCTACACCTTC.

This clone was detected only a few times. This chain joins TRBV7-9 and TRBJ1-1, with 8 nucleotides matching TRBD1. This CDR3 is built from 16 residues. Germline V CDR1 and CDR2: SEHNR, FQNEAQ (reference sequence). V gave up 5 bases and J gave up 4 bases; unmatched junction bases: 12. The CDR3 nucleotides are TGTGCCAGCAGCCCCCTAGGGGGCAGGGGGCCCACTGAAGCTTTCTTT. This gives the protein CASSPLGGRGPTEAFF.